Following are 8 T cell receptor beta chains from one sample sequenced in a study of blood T cell repertoires in COVID-19. Assay used: immunoSEQ multiplex PCR; TCRdb lists only in-frame clones, some missing. The sample shows approximately 330,000 clones, 80% to 90% of them seen only once. Sequenced material: peripheral blood. These receptor sequences come from a young man with COVID-19, enrolled during active disease.

This chain links TRBV29-1 with TRBJ1-1; unclear D gene. The CDR3 has 12 residues. Germline V gives CDR1 SQVTM, CDR2 ANQGSEA. Trimming stripped 4 bases from V and 7 bases from J, with 13 bases between. CDR3 protein: CSVVEEEIEAFF. The CDR3 DNA reads TGCAGCGTTGTAGAAGAGGAGATTGAAGCTTTCTTT.

The rearrangement joins TRBV5-4 to TRBJ1-2, with D uncertain. V gave up 4 bases and J gave up 8 bases, with 18 bases separating them. CDR1 SGHNT and CDR2 YYREEE come from the germline V gene (reference sequence). This CDR3 has 14 residues. The CDR3 is CASSQTWREEGYTF. The CDR3 nucleotides are TGTGCCAGCAGCCAAACATGGAGGGAGGAAGGCTACACCTTC.

Only one count was recorded for this clone. This rearrangement joins TRBV19 to TRBJ1-2; 9 bases line up with TRBD1. Germline assignment: CDR1 LNHDA and CDR2 SQIVND (reference sequence). This CDR3 contains 15 residues. The J segment lost 6 bases and the V segment lost 7 bases, leaving 12 bases of the junction unmatched. The CDR3 DNA follows: TGTGCCAGTACCTCTATACAGGGGGCGCGCAATGGCTACACCTTC. As protein: CASTSIQGARNGYTF.

The J gene is TRBJ2-1, the V gene TRBV5-4, with TRBD2 matching over 15 bases. From germline, CDR1 is SGHNT and CDR2 YYREEE (reference sequence). The CDR3 runs 17 residues. The V segment lost 0 bases and the J segment 8 bases; nucleotides outside the gene matches: 6. The CDR3 region is CASSLAPGLAGGYEQFF. DNA for the CDR3: TGTGCCAGCAGCTTGGCCCCAGGACTAGCGGGGGGGTATGAGCAGTTCTTC.

The chain has TRBV19 and TRBJ1-5; 8 bases match TRBD1. CDR1 and CDR2 (germline): LNHDA, SQIVND (reference sequence). The V segment lost 6 bases and the J segment 1 base; nucleotides outside the gene matches: 5. The CDR3 loop spans 15 amino acids. The CDR3 sequence is CASRTGGRSNQPQHF. In DNA form, the CDR3 reads TGTGCCAGTAGAACAGGGGGTCGGAGCAATCAGCCCCAGCATTTT.

V gene TRBV4-3 combines with J gene TRBJ2-7, with D possibly TRBD2 on 5 matching bases. Germline loops: CDR1 LGHNA, CDR2 YSLEER. V gave up 4 bases and J gave up 2 bases, with 12 bases separating them. The CDR3 is 14 residues long. The chain's CDR3 is CASSPGVGPYEQYF. The CDR3 region has the DNA TGCGCCAGCAGCCCCGGGGTAGGGCCCTACGAGCAGTACTTC.

The chain links TRBV5-4 to TRBJ2-1, with D possibly being TRBD2 (7 bases). Per the germline V gene, CDR1 is SGHNT and CDR2 is YYREEE (reference sequence). The CDR3 is 14 amino acids. With 8 bases removed from V and 10 bases from J, the gap between germline ends came to 22 bases. In DNA form, the CDR3 reads TGTGCCAGTACCCCGGGGGCGGGAGTGGGCGAGCAGTTCTTC. The encoded protein is CASTPGAGVGEQFF.

The chain carries TRBV6-6 and TRBJ2-7; 7 bases line up with TRBD1. Germline V lookup: CDR1 MNHNY, CDR2 SVGAGI (reference sequence). V shed 8 bases and J 0 bases; nucleotides not matched to a gene: 4. CDR3 length: 13 amino acids. The CDR3 DNA is TGTGCCAGCTGGACAGGCGGCTCCTACGAGCAGTACTTC. It specifies CASWTGGSYEQYF.